One and the same sample provided the 6 T cell receptor beta chains below, sequenced in a study of OX40 agonist ivuxolimab in advanced cancers. TCRdb keeps only in-frame clones here, not all; method: immunoSEQ multiplex PCR. This table holds roughly 29,000 clones, roughly 86% found once. The source material was CD4+ or CD8+ T cells sorted from blood, sampled in a trial of the OX40 agonist ivuxolimab. The receptors derive from an adult with an advanced solid tumor such as melanoma, head and neck, liver or kidney cancer.

CDR3 DNA sequence: TGCGCCAGCAGCTTGGAGGGGGGCATACAGCCCCAGCATTTT. It specifies CASSLEGGIQPQHF. The rearrangement uses TRBV5-1 and TRBJ1-5, with D tentatively TRBD1 (6 bases). CDR3 length equals 14 residues. V was cut by 0 bases and J by 7 bases, with 11 bases left in between. Germline lookup yields CDR1 SGHRS and CDR2 YFSETQ.

The chain couples TRBV6-1 to TRBJ1-5, with D possibly TRBD1 on 6 matching bases. V lost 1 base and J 0 bases, leaving 10 bases between the germline ends. The CDR3 is 16 amino acids. Per germline, CDR1 MNHNS and CDR2 SASEGT. The CDR3, as DNA: TGTGCCAGCAGTGAAGGGACAGAAAATAGCAATCAGCCCCAGCATTTT. Translation: CASSEGTENSNQPQHF.

The V call is TRBV28, the J call TRBJ1-2; D call uncertain. CDR1 and CDR2 (germline): MDHEN, SYDVKM. V lost 7 bases, J lost 5 bases, and 20 bases lay in between. CDR3 length equals 15 residues. CDR3: CASTQGMSHVYGYTF. The CDR3 coding sequence is TGTGCCAGCACTCAAGGGATGTCTCACGTGTATGGCTACACCTTC.

This clone has just a few counts. The V gene is TRBV19, the J gene TRBJ1-5; D might be TRBD1 (5 bases). This CDR3 has 14 residues. V was shortened by 9 bases and J by 4 bases, with 16 bases between the two germline ends. Germline V gene sequence: CDR1 LNHDA, CDR2 SQIVND (reference sequence). CDR3 sequence (DNA): TGTGCCAGCTGGGCGCAGGGTGGGAATCAGCCCCAGCATTTT. Its protein product is CASWAQGGNQPQHF.

The J gene is TRBJ1-2, the V gene TRBV9; 8 nucleotides align to TRBD1. V lost 3 bases, J lost 7 bases, and 8 bases stayed unmatched. CDR1 and CDR2 from the germline V gene are SGDLS and YYNGEE. The CDR3 runs to 14 residues. For the CDR3, the DNA is TGTGCCAGCAGCGAGAAGACAGGGGTGGGTGGCTACACCTTC. Translation gives CASSEKTGVGGYTF.

V and J are TRBV27 and TRBJ2-7, with D possibly being TRBD2 (5 bases). Germline CDR1 reads MNHEY; CDR2 reads SMNVEV (reference sequence). V was shortened by 7 bases and J by 0 bases, with 16 bases between the two germline ends. The CDR3 is made up of 15 amino acids. CDR3 region: CASTSPGRPSYEQYF. Here the CDR3 DNA reads TGTGCCAGCACCTCCCCGGGGAGACCCTCCTACGAGCAGTACTTC.